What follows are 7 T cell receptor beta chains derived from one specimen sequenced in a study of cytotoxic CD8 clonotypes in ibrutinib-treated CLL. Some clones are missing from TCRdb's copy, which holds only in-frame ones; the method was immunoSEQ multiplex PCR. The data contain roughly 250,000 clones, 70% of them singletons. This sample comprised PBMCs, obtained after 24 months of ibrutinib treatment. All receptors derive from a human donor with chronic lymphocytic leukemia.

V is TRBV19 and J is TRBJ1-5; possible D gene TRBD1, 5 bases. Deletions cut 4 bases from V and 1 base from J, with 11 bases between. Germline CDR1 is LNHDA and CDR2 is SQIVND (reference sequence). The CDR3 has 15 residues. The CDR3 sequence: CASSTFRDSNQPQHF. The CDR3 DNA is TGTGCCAGTAGTACGTTCCGGGACAGCAATCAGCCCCAGCATTTT.

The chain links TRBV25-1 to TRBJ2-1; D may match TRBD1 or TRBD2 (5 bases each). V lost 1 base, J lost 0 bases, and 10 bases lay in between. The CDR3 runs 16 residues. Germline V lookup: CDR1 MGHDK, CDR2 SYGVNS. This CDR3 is CASSESGRSSYNEQFF. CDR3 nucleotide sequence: TGTGCCAGCAGTGAATCGGGACGGAGCTCCTACAATGAGCAGTTCTTC. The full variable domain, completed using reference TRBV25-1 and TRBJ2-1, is EADIYQTPRYLVIGTGKKITLECSQTMGHDKMYWYQQDPGMELHLIHYSYGVNSTEKGDLSSESTVSRIRTEHFPLTLESARPSHTSQYLCASSESGRSSYNEQFFGPGTRLTVL.

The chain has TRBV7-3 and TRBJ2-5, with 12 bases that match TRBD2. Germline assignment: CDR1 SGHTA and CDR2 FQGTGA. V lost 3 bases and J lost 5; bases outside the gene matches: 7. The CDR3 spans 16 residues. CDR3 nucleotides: TGTGCCAGCAGCTTTGGACTAGCGGGAAGTCAGGAGACCCAGTACTTC. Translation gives CASSFGLAGSQETQYF.

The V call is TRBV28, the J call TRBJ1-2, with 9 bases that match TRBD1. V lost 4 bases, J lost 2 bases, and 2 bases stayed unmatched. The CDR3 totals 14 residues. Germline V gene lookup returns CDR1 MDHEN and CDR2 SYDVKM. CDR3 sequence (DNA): TGTGCCAGCAGTTCCGGACAGGGGAACTATGGCTACACCTTC. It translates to CASSSGQGNYGYTF.

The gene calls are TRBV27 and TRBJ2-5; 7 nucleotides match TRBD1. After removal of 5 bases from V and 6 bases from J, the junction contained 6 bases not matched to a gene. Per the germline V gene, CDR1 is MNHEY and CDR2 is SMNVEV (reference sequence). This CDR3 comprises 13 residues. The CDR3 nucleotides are TGTGCCAGCAGTATGGGACAGCTGAAGACCCAGTACTTC. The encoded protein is CASSMGQLKTQYF.

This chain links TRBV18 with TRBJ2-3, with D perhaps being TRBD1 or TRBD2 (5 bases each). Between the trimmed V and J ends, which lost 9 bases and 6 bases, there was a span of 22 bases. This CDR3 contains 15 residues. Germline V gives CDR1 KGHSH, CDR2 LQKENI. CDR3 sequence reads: CASTRDRQVSDTQYF. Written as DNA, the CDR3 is TGTGCCAGTACACGGGACCGTCAGGTGTCGGATACGCAGTATTTT.

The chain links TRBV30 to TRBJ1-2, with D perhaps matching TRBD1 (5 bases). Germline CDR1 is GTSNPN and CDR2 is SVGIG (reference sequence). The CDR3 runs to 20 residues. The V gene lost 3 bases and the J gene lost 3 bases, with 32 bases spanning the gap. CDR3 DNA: TGTGCCTGGAGCGACAGCAGGGTGGGGTTTGGATGCCTGGATGACTATGGCTACACCTTC. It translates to CAWSDSRVGFGCLDDYGYTF.